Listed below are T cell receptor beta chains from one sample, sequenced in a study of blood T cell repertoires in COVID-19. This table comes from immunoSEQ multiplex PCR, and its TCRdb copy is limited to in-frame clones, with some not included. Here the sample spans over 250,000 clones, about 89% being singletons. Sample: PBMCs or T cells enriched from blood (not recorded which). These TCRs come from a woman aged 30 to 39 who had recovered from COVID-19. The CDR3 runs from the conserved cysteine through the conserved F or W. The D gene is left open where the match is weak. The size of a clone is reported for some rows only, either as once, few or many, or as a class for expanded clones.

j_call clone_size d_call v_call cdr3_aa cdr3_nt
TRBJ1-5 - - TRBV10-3 CAISLGPYSNQPQHF TGTGCCATCAGCCTGGGGCCTTATAGCAATCAGCCCCAGCATTTT
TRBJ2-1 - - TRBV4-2 CASSPRLGSYNEQFF TGTGCCAGCAGCCCACGACTAGGCTCCTACAATGAGCAGTTCTTC
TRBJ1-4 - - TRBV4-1 CASSQWGVGEKLFF TGCGCCAGCAGCCAATGGGGAGTGGGAGAAAAACTGTTTTTT
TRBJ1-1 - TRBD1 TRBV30 CAWSFWTGQNTEAFF TGTGCCTGGAGTTTTTGGACAGGGCAGAACACTGAAGCTTTCTTT
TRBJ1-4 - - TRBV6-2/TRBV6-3 CASSYSKQEPTNEKLFF TGTGCCAGCAGTTACTCGAAACAGGAGCCAACTAATGAAAAACTGTTTTTT
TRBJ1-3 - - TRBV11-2 CASSRDNSGNTIYF TGTGCCAGCAGCCGGGACAACTCTGGAAACACCATATATTTT
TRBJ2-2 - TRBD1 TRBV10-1 CASGRQGTLNTGELFF TGCGCCAGCGGTCGACAGGGGACTTTGAACACCGGGGAGCTGTTTTTT
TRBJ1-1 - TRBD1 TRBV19 CASSIAGGNVNTEAFF TGTGCCAGTAGTATCGCAGGGGGGAATGTGAACACTGAAGCTTTCTTT
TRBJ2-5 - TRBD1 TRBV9 CASSVSGQGFPETQYF TGTGCCAGCAGCGTTTCTGGACAGGGGTTCCCAGAGACCCAGTACTTC
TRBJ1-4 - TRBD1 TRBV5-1 CASSIRDRNEKLFF TGCGCCAGCAGCATTCGGGACAGGAATGAAAAACTGTTTTTT
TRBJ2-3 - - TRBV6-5 CASSYHEFDTQYF TGTGCCAGCAGTTATCATGAGTTCGATACGCAGTATTTT
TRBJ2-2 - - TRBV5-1 CASSLAGGRNTGELFF TGCGCCAGCAGCTTGGCTGGGGGGAGGAACACCGGGGAGCTGTTTTTT
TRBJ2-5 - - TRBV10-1 CASSDNSAGGIETQYF TGCGCCAGCAGTGATAATTCGGCAGGAGGAATAGAGACCCAGTACTTC
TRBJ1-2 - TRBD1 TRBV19 CASSAVGTGDFYGYTF TGTGCCAGTAGCGCCGTGGGGACAGGAGACTTCTATGGCTACACCTTC
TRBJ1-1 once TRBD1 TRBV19 CASSMVQGEAEAFF TGTGCCAGTAGTATGGTGCAGGGGGAAGCTGAAGCTTTCTTT
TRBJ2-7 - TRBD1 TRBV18 CASSPRDREGEQYF TGTGCCAGCTCACCCAGGGACAGGGAAGGCGAGCAGTACTTC
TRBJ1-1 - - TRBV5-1 CASSLGPTGTGEAFF TGCGCCAGCAGCTTGGGACCTACAGGGACGGGTGAAGCTTTCTTT
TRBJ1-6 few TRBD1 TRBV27 CASSLWGTENSPLHF TGTGCCAGCAGTTTATGGGGGACAGAGAATTCACCCCTCCACTTT
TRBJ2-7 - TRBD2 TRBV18 CASSVGGAPYEQYF TGTGCCAGCTCAGTCGGGGGGGCCCCCTACGAGCAGTACTTC
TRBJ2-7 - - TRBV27 CASSPLLGYEQYF TGTGCCAGCAGTCCCTTACTAGGCTACGAGCAGTACTTC
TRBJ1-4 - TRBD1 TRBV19 CATSGTAVEKLFF TGTGCCACCTCCGGGACAGCCGTTGAAAAACTGTTTTTT
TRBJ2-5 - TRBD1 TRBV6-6 CASSYQETGGLETQYF TGTGCCAGCAGTTACCAGGAGACAGGGGGCTTGGAGACCCAGTACTTC
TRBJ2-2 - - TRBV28 CASSLNLDRPTNTGELFF TGTGCCAGCAGTTTAAATCTGGACAGACCCACGAACACCGGGGAGCTGTTTTTT
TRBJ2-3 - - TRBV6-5 CASSYGTTNTDTQYF TGTGCCAGCAGTTACGGTACTACCAACACAGATACGCAGTATTTT
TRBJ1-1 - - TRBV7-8 CASSAAAGVHTEAFF TGTGCCAGCAGCGCGGCGGCAGGGGTGCACACTGAAGCTTTCTTT
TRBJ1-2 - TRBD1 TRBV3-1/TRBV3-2 CASSNFRGELYGYTF TGTGCCAGCAGCAACTTCAGGGGGGAACTCTATGGCTACACCTTC
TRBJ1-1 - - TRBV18 CASSPPDLQGNTEAFF TGTGCCAGCTCACCACCTGATCTACAGGGAAACACTGAAGCTTTCTTT
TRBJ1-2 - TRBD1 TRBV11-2 CASSFRRLDRGGGYTF TGTGCCAGCAGCTTTCGCCGCCTCGACAGGGGCGGTGGCTACACCTTC
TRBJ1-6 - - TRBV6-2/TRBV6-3 CASSYSGSSYNSPLHF TGTGCCAGCAGTTACTCCGGGAGTTCCTATAATTCACCCCTCCACTTT
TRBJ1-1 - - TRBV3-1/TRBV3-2 CASRGRGGSTEAFF TGTGCCAGCAGGGGGCGTGGGGGGTCGACTGAAGCTTTCTTT
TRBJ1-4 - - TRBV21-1 CARLHPEKLFF TGTGCCAGACTCCACCCCGAAAAACTGTTTTTT
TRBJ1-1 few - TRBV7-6 CASSEGHLNTEAFF TGTGCCAGCAGCGAAGGACATCTGAACACTGAAGCTTTCTTT
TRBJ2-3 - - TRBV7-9 CASTLGAGQLTDTQYF TGTGCCAGCACCTTGGGGGCGGGACAGCTCACAGATACGCAGTATTTT
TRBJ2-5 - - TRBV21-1 CASSPPGPYPQETQYF TGTGCCAGCAGCCCCCCTGGGCCCTACCCCCAAGAGACCCAGTACTTC
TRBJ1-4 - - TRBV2 CASSPRLTAGVIEKLFF TGTGCCAGCAGTCCTCGGCTAACAGCTGGCGTAATTGAAAAACTGTTTTTT
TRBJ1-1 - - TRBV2 CASRGTAGDTEAFF TGTGCCAGCAGAGGGACCGCAGGGGACACTGAAGCTTTCTTT
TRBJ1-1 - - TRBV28 CASSLAGAMNTEAFF TGTGCCAGCAGTTTGGCAGGCGCCATGAACACTGAAGCTTTCTTT
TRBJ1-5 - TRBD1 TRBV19 CASSLTGGYTPQHF TGTGCCAGTAGTTTGACAGGGGGATACACGCCCCAGCATTTT
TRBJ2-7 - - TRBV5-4 CASSLRGGTSYEQYF TGTGCCAGCAGCTTGAGGGGGGGAACCTCCTACGAGCAGTACTTC
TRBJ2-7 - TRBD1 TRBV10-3 CAIMGTAIPYEQYF TGTGCCATCATGGGGACAGCGATTCCCTACGAGCAGTACTTC
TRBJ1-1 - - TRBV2 CASSEKGMTEAFF TGTGCCAGCAGTGAAAAGGGGATGACTGAAGCTTTCTTT
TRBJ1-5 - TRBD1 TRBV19 CASSSPRDSLYSNQPQHF TGTGCCAGTAGTTCGCCCCGGGACAGCCTCTATAGCAATCAGCCCCAGCATTTT
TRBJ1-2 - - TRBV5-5 CASSYHKLSGYTF TGTGCCAGCAGCTATCATAAGTTGAGTGGCTACACCTTC
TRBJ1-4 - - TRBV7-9 CASSLSSGGEKLFF TGTGCCAGCAGCTTATCTAGTGGTGGTGAAAAACTGTTTTTT
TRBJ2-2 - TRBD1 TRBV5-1 CASSRWTGRSNTGELFF TGCGCCAGCAGCAGATGGACAGGGAGATCGAACACCGGGGAGCTGTTTTTT
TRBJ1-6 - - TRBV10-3 CAIKAGTTSPLHF TGTGCCATCAAGGCCGGGACAACTTCACCCCTCCACTTT
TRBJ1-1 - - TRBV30 CAWREGFDTEAFF TGTGCCTGGAGGGAGGGTTTCGACACTGAAGCTTTCTTT
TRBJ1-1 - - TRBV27 CASSLNRGSNTEAFF TGTGCCAGCAGTTTAAACCGGGGGTCAAACACTGAAGCTTTCTTT
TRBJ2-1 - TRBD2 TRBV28 CASSTRGEGAYNEQFF TGTGCCAGCAGTACTCGGGGGGAGGGCGCCTACAATGAGCAGTTCTTC
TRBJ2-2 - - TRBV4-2 CASSRSGTLNTGELFF TGTGCCAGCAGCCGGTCTGGGACTCTGAACACCGGGGAGCTGTTTTTT
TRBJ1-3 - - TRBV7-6 CASSLMITGSSGNTIYF TGTGCCAGCAGCTTAATGATTACAGGTTCCTCTGGAAACACCATATATTTT
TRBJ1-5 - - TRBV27 CASSRRDSNQPQHF TGTGCCAGCAGCCGACGGGATAGCAATCAGCCCCAGCATTTT
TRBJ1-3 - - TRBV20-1 CSASLSVSGNTIYF TGCAGTGCTAGTCTCAGCGTCTCTGGAAACACCATATATTTT